This T cell receptor beta chain was observed in a study of T cell changes during pregnancy in multiple sclerosis. The table came from immunoSEQ multiplex PCR; TCRdb's copy has only in-frame clones and leaves some out. The table lists over 50,000 clones, approximately 87% of them singletons. The CDR3 sequence is 10 residues long. Germline CDR1 and CDR2: MNHNS and SASEGT. Sequencing was carried out using peripheral blood from another person, used as feeder cells. The TCR comes from a human donor whose cells served as feeder cells for cultures in a pregnancy study. V gene TRBV6-1 combines with J gene TRBJ2-1, with 8 nucleotides matching TRBD2. CDR3 protein: CATGGGQQFF. CDR3 sequence (DNA): TGTGCAACCGGGGGGGGGCAGCAGTTCTTC.